This is a list of T cell receptor beta chains from one sample in a study of shared clonotypes between healthy human individuals. Data came from immunoSEQ multiplex PCR; TCRdb stores just in-frame clones and leaves some out. The sample yields hundreds of thousands of clones, 95% to 97% seen once. Specimen: naive CD8+ T cells sorted from blood. These receptors were collected from a woman in her twenties or thirties in good health. CDR3s include the opening cysteine and the closing phenylalanine or tryptophan. Fields, in order: J gene, V gene, clone size, CDR3 protein. Rows may omit the clone size; those that give it use once, few, many or a size class.

TRBJ1-2,TRBV19,.,CASRELANYGYTF
TRBJ2-2,TRBV9,.,CASSPPNTGELFF
TRBJ1-1,TRBV29-1,.,CSVEDILPEAFF
TRBJ2-1,TRBV7-9,.,CASSLAAGGQFF
TRBJ1-2,TRBV25-1,.,CASSEFSTGVGYTF
.,TRBV28,.,CASSFLSGSYEQYF
TRBJ1-5,TRBV19,once,CASSLDRVPDKRNQPQHF
TRBJ1-3,TRBV28,.,CASRTQGGSGNTIYF
TRBJ2-1,TRBV4-1,.,CASSPDTNEQFF
TRBJ2-7,TRBV27,.,CASSQASGNYEQYF
TRBJ1-1,TRBV27,.,CASSLGTDDTEAFF
TRBJ2-1,TRBV5-1,.,CASSPGLAGPNEQFF